The 28 T cell receptor beta chains given below trace back to one sample, sequenced in a study of blood T cells in healthy people across ages. Alongside a J-beta primer mix, a sample-barcoded 5' primer served in a second PCR lasting roughly 7 to 11 cycles. TCRdb redid the calling of the 5' RACE reads with MiXCR, one entry per CDR3 protein. The data contain 1.5 million to 2 million distinct CDR3 sequences, 28% of them seen just once; the ten biggest clones take up more than 6%. Sequenced material: blood. Receptors were obtained from a woman between 25 and 40 years old in good health.

This clonotype came up many times. The chain recombines TRBV7-2 with TRBJ2-7; D may correspond to TRBD1 or TRBD2 (5 bases each). Trimming took off 1 base at V and 3 bases at J, with 16 bases between the two ends. CDR1 is SGHTA and CDR2 is FQGNSA in the germline V gene. CDR3 length: 16 residues. CDR3 sequence reads: CASSLVSGLLLYEQYF. The CDR3 DNA sequence: TGTGCCAGCAGCTTAGTGTCGGGGCTGCTACTCTACGAGCAGTACTTC.

There are a few counts of this clonotype. This sequence joins TRBV6-5 and TRBJ1-2, with D possibly being TRBD1 (5 bases). Trimming stripped 5 bases from V and 3 bases from J, with 13 bases between. The germline gives CDR1 MNHEY, CDR2 SVGAGI. CDR3 length: 14 amino acids. The CDR3 spells CASSRDFSDYGYTF. The CDR3 coding sequence is TGTGCCAGCAGTCGGGACTTCTCGGACTATGGCTACACCTTC.

This clonotype was observed at least ten times. This chain uses TRBV18 with TRBJ2-5; 7 bases agree with TRBD1. CDR3 length equals 15 residues. Per germline, CDR1 KGHSH and CDR2 LQKENI. The ends lost 2 bases at V and 5 bases at J; junction bases unmatched: 8. The CDR3 loop reads CASSPRKGAGETQYF. CDR3 nucleotide sequence: TGTGCCAGCTCACCAAGGAAGGGGGCTGGTGAGACCCAGTACTTC.

V usage is TRBV5-1 and J usage is TRBJ2-7, with D possibly being TRBD2 (5 bases). The V end lost 0 bases, the J end lost 6 bases, and 10 bases lay between the germline ends. The CDR3 runs to 13 residues. Germline assignment: CDR1 SGHRS and CDR2 YFSETQ. The CDR3 nucleotides are TGCGCCAGCAGCTTGGTTGCGGCGGGCGAGCAGTACTTC. It codes for CASSLVAAGEQYF. The entire variable domain, with the rest obtained from reference TRBV5-1 and TRBJ2-7, is as follows: KAGVTQTPRYLIKTRGQQVTLSCSPISGHRSVSWYQQTPGQGLQFLFEYFSETQRNKGNFPGRFSGRQFSNSRSEMNVSTLELGDSALYLCASSLVAAGEQYFGPGTRLTVT.

A few counts support this clonotype. The chain has TRBV18 and TRBJ2-7; D possibly uses TRBD1 or TRBD2 (5 bases each). Trimming took off 6 bases at V and 4 bases at J, with 19 bases between the two ends. This CDR3 comprises 15 residues. Per germline, CDR1 KGHSH and CDR2 LQKENI. The CDR3 region is CASSPRMGRGYEQYF. The CDR3 DNA sequence: TGTGCCAGCTCCCCTCGAATGGGGCGCGGGTACGAGCAGTACTTC.

This chain uses TRBV7-2 with TRBJ2-5; D is undetermined. Germline V CDR1 and CDR2: SGHTA, FQGNSA. CDR3 size: 12 residues. V lost 3 bases, J lost 8 bases, and 10 bases lay in between. CDR3 sequence: CASSLADITQYF. In DNA form, the CDR3 reads TGTGCCAGCAGCTTGGCCGATATAACCCAGTACTTC.

This clonotype has just a few counts. The chain is built from TRBV29-1 and TRBJ2-2; TRBD2 might be the D (7 bases). Germline V gene lookup returns CDR1 SQVTM and CDR2 ANQGSEA. Trimming stripped 5 bases from V and 2 bases from J, with 9 bases between. The CDR3 contains 13 residues. The CDR3 bases are TGCAGCGTTCGGGGGGCTAACACCGGGGAGCTGTTTTTT. This gives the protein CSVRGANTGELFF.

The chain carries TRBV7-6 and TRBJ2-1; TRBD2 is a possible D gene (6 bases). Deletions cut 1 base from V and 3 bases from J, with 13 bases between. The germline V gene has CDR1 SGHVS and CDR2 FNYEAQ. This CDR3 region has 16 residues. Here the CDR3 DNA reads TGTGCCAGCAGCTTAGTTCGGGAGTCGAACTACAATGAGCAGTTCTTC. Its protein product is CASSLVRESNYNEQFF.

V usage is TRBV7-2 and J usage is TRBJ2-1, with TRBD1 matching over 8 bases. The germline V gene has CDR1 SGHTA and CDR2 FQGNSA. Trimming took 5 bases from V and 5 from J; bases not matched to a gene: 8. There are 15 residues in the CDR3. The CDR3 DNA reads as TGTGCCAGCAGCCACGACAGGGGCGTCCACAATGAGCAGTTCTTC. This gives the protein CASSHDRGVHNEQFF.

This rearrangement joins TRBV29-1 to TRBJ2-1, with 12 bases identical to TRBD2. Germline CDR1 is SQVTM and CDR2 is ANQGSEA. CDR3 size: 14 residues. J lost 10 bases, V lost 7 bases, and 11 bases had no gene match. The CDR3 sequence: CSAILAGGYTEQFF. The CDR3 DNA sequence: TGCAGCGCAATACTAGCGGGAGGCTACACCGAGCAGTTCTTC.

The genes are TRBV9 and TRBJ2-7; 7 positions agree with TRBD2. This CDR3 contains 15 residues. Trimming cost V 3 bases and J 7 bases; bases outside gene matches: 13. Germline V CDR1 and CDR2: SGDLS, YYNGEE. CDR3 sequence reads: CASSGSGRTYNEQYF. In nucleotides, the CDR3 is TGTGCCAGCAGCGGTAGCGGGCGTACCTACAATGAGCAGTACTTC.

This clonotype was detected only a few times. The chain carries TRBV10-2 and TRBJ2-1, with TRBD2 matching 11 bases. Germline CDR1 and CDR2: WSHSY and SAAADI. The CDR3 runs to 15 residues. The trim removed 4 bases at V and 6 bases at J, leaving 5 bases unmatched. CDR3: CASSGLSGRGNEQFF. The CDR3 DNA is TGCGCCAGCAGTGGCCTTAGCGGGAGGGGCAATGAGCAGTTCTTC.

The gene calls are TRBV2 and TRBJ2-6; no definite D call. Germline-derived CDR1 and CDR2 are SNHLY and FYNNEI. CDR3 length: 17 residues. V was pared by 2 bases and J by 4 bases, with 15 bases between. The CDR3 region is CASSEITFGSGANVLTF. Written as DNA, the CDR3 is TGTGCCAGCAGTGAAATTACATTCGGGTCCGGGGCCAACGTCCTGACTTTC.

This clonotype was observed many times. The chain has TRBV19 and TRBJ2-5, with TRBD2 matching 9 bases. V was pared by 7 bases and J by 5 bases, with 8 bases of the junction left unmatched. The V gene's germline CDR1 is LNHDA and CDR2 SQIVND (reference sequence). CDR3 size: 14 residues. CDR3 in amino acids: CASKETSGRETQYF. For the CDR3, the DNA is TGTGCCAGTAAAGAGACTAGCGGTCGGGAGACCCAGTACTTC. Drawing the rest from reference TRBV19 and TRBJ2-5, the complete variable domain is DGGITQSPKYLFRKEGQNVTLSCEQNLNHDAMYWYRQDPGQGLRLIYYSQIVNDFQKGDIAEGYSVSREKKESFPLTVTSAQKNPTAFYLCASKETSGRETQYFGPGTRLLVL.

The DNA for the CDR3 is TGTGCCAGCAGTCTGGGACCGCACTATACGCAGTATTTT. Translation gives CASSLGPHYTQYF. The gene calls are TRBV27 and TRBJ2-3, with D perhaps given as TRBD1 or TRBD2 (5 bases each). Trimming removed 5 bases from V and 7 bases from J, with 13 bases in between. Germline lookup yields CDR1 MNHEY and CDR2 SMNVEV (reference sequence). The CDR3 is made up of 13 amino acids.

Ten or more counts support this clonotype. The chain carries TRBV9 and TRBJ2-7, with D perhaps matching TRBD1 (6 bases). This CDR3 has 15 amino acids. V lost 3 bases and J lost 2, with 15 bases in between. Germline assignment: CDR1 SGDLS and CDR2 YYNGEE. CDR3 in amino acids: CASSARDIAPYEQYF. As DNA, the CDR3 is TGTGCCAGCAGCGCCCGGGACATCGCTCCCTACGAGCAGTACTTC.

This sequence joins TRBV30 and TRBJ2-1; D is undetermined. Between the trimmed V and J ends, which lost 3 bases and 12 bases, there was a span of 15 bases. The CDR3 loop spans 12 amino acids. The germline CDR1 and CDR2 sequences are GTSNPN and SVGIG (reference sequence). The CDR3 nucleotides read TGTGCCTGGAGCAAATTGGACGATCGGCAGTTCTTC. It codes for CAWSKLDDRQFF. The entire variable domain, with the rest obtained from reference TRBV30 and TRBJ2-1, is as follows: SQTIHQWPATLVQPVGSPLSLECTVEGTSNPNLYWYRQAAGRGLQLLFYSVGIGQISSEVPQNLSASRPQDRQFILSSKKLLLSDSGFYLCAWSKLDDRQFFGPGTRLTVL.

The chain carries TRBV20-1 and TRBJ2-1; TRBD2 matches at 11 bases. This CDR3 has 15 amino acids. V lost 0 bases to trimming and J lost 7 bases; unmatched junction nucleotides: 5. CDR1 and CDR2 from the germline V gene are DFQATT and SNEGSKA (reference sequence). The CDR3 region is CSARDASGRWNEQFF. CDR3 nucleotide sequence: TGCAGTGCTAGAGATGCTAGCGGGAGGTGGAATGAGCAGTTCTTC.

This chain links TRBV19 with TRBJ2-3; TRBD1 matches 11 bases. The CDR3 is 14 amino acids. In germline, CDR1 is LNHDA, CDR2 SQIVND (reference sequence). V was pared by 9 bases and J by 4 bases, with 6 bases of the junction left unmatched. This CDR3 is CASQRTGGADTQYF. The CDR3 coding sequence is TGTGCCAGCCAGCGGACAGGGGGCGCAGATACGCAGTATTTT.

This clonotype was recorded many times. The rearrangement joins TRBV11-2 to TRBJ2-5; maybe TRBD1 (5 bases). V was trimmed by 6 bases and J by 5 bases, leaving 19 bases between them. Germline V lookup: CDR1 SGHAT, CDR2 FQNNGV. The CDR3 is 15 amino acids. The CDR3 nucleotides read TGTGCCAGCAGTCCATGGCAGGGTTCGGAGGAGACCCAGTACTTC. Residues: CASSPWQGSEETQYF. Full variable domain (rest looked up from reference TRBV11-2 and TRBJ2-5): EAGVAQSPRYKIIEKRQSVAFWCNPISGHATLYWYQQILGQGPKLLIQFQNNGVVDDSQLPKDRFSAERLKGVDSTLKIQPAKLEDSAVYLCASSPWQGSEETQYFGPGTRLLVL.

As for this clonotype: This may stem from a read error, because a much larger clone lies one nucleotide away. V usage is TRBV20-1 and J usage is TRBJ1-2; 7 positions agree with TRBD1. Per the germline V gene, CDR1 is DFQATT and CDR2 is SNEGSKA (reference sequence). Germline trimming cut 3 bases from V and 0 bases from J; bases unmatched to any gene: 4. There are 14 residues in the CDR3. DNA for the CDR3: TGCAGTGCTAGCCGGACAGGAACTAACTATGGCTACACCTTC. It is translated as CSASRTGTNYGYTF.

The chain carries TRBV7-9 and TRBJ1-3; D uncertain. The CDR3 totals 15 residues. CDR1 is SEHNR and CDR2 is FQNEAQ in the germline V gene (reference sequence). Trimming removed 5 bases at V and 4 bases at J, with 15 bases between. For the CDR3, the DNA is TGTGCCAGCAGCCCAAGTTCCGCGCGAGGAAACACCATATATTTT. Protein: CASSPSSARGNTIYF. The variable domain in full, completed from reference TRBV7-9 and TRBJ1-3, reads DTGVSQNPRHKITKRGQNVTFRCDPISEHNRLYWYRQTLGQGPEFLTYFQNEAQLEKSRLLSDRFSAERPKGSFSTLEIQRTEQGDSAMYLCASSPSSARGNTIYFGEGSWLTVV.

This clonotype was seen just once. The V gene is TRBV7-2, the J gene TRBJ1-5; the D is unclear. The germline V and J ends were trimmed by 4 bases and 2 bases, with 18 bases remaining between them. Germline values: CDR1 SGHTA, CDR2 FQGNSA. This CDR3 spans 17 amino acids. This CDR3 is CASSSQEVGRCNQPQHF. The CDR3 nucleotides read TGTGCCAGCAGCTCCCAGGAAGTAGGGAGATGCAATCAGCCCCAGCATTTT.

This clonotype was seen a handful of times. Mismatch with germline at one junction end may stem from a read error. This chain connects TRBV29-1 to TRBJ2-7, with 8 nucleotides matching TRBD1. CDR3 length: 12 amino acids. The germline V gene has CDR1 SQVTM and CDR2 ANQGSEA. The CDR3 sequence: CSAGQGNYERYF. CDR3 coding DNA: TGCAGCGCCGGACAGGGAAACTACGAGCGGTACTTC.

This clonotype was seen more than once but under ten times. The chain has TRBV29-1 and TRBJ2-7; 8 positions match TRBD1. The CDR3 is made up of 13 amino acids. Losses at the gene ends were 8 bases for V and 3 bases for J; bases not matched to a gene: 9. The germline CDR1 and CDR2 sequences are SQVTM and ANQGSEA. In nucleotides, the CDR3 is TGCAGCCTGAAGGACAGGGAAGGCTACGAGCAGTACTTC. Translation gives CSLKDREGYEQYF.

This chain links TRBV12-5 with TRBJ1-3; D is ambiguous. The CDR3 has 17 residues. Trimming removed 0 bases at V and 0 bases at J, with 12 bases between. Germline V lookup: CDR1 LGHNT, CDR2 FRNRAP. The DNA for the CDR3 is TGTGCTAGTGGTTTGGTACGAAGGGTTAACTCTGGAAACACCATATATTTT. Its protein product is CASGLVRRVNSGNTIYF.

This clonotype was seen a few times. The chain recombines TRBV7-2 with TRBJ2-3; D is possibly TRBD1 or TRBD2 (6 bases each). The CDR3 has 16 amino acids. Trimming left V 5 bases short and J 2 bases short, with 17 bases between. The germline CDR1 and CDR2 sequences are SGHTA and FQGNSA. CDR3 sequence (DNA): TGTGCCAGCAGCCCTCAGGGGAGGACTTCCACAGATACGCAGTATTTT. This codes for CASSPQGRTSTDTQYF.

This clonotype showed up just a few times. This chain uses TRBV7-2 with TRBJ2-4; 9 bases map to TRBD2. The CDR3 sequence is 18 residues long. The germline CDR1 and CDR2 sequences are SGHTA and FQGNSA. The trim removed 0 bases at V and 1 base at J, leaving 7 bases unmatched. CDR3 in amino acids: CASSLAPTSGGAKNIQYF. CDR3 sequence (DNA): TGTGCCAGCAGCTTAGCGCCGACTAGCGGAGGGGCCAAAAACATTCAGTACTTC.